The entry below describes one T cell receptor (beta chain). Antigen specificity is unknown. At one of its ends the junction is not consistent with the germline gene, which may arise from a read error. MiXCR was run by TCRdb on the multiplex PCR reads, yielding one entry per CDR3 protein. The sample contains about 180,000 distinct CDR3 sequences, roughly a third of which appear only once. This specimen comes from a study of breast tumors, draining lymph nodes, adjacent tissues. Study-level results: Compared with basal-like, luminal-like tumors shared significantly more repertoire with nontumor tissue. Data fit most tumor T cells coming from lymph node, expanding in tumor. The lymph node origin of tumor T cells was framed as consistent with a hypothesis, not demonstrated.

CDR3 length equals 15 residues. CDR1 is SEHNR and CDR2 is FQNEAQ in the germline V gene (reference sequence). Breast cancer patients provided tissue from their axillary draining lymph nodes. The rearrangement joins TRBV7-9 to TRBJ1-4, with 9 bases that match TRBD1. This receptor was taken from a female donor with breast cancer. Some clones in this sample may be carry-over from other donors' samples. The specimen sequenced was axillary lymph node tissue. CDR3 protein: CASSLARDRDEKLLF. CDR3 bases: TGTGCCAGCAGCTTAGCTCGGGACAGGGATGAAAAACTGCTCTTT.